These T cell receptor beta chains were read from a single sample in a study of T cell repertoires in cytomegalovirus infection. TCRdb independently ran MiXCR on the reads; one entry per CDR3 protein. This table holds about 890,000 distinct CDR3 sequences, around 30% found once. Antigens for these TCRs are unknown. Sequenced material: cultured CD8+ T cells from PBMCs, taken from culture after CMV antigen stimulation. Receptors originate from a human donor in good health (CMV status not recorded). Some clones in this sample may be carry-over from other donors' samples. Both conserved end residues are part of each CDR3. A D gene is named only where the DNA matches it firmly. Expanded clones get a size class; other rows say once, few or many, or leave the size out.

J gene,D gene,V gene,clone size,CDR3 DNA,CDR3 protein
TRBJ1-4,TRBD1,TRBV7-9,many,TGTGCCAGCAGCTTAGTCGGGACAGGGACGGAAAAACTGTTTTTT,CASSLVGTGTEKLFF
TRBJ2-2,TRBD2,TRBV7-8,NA,TGTGCCAGCAGCCTTAGGATAGCGGGGGGGAGCACCGGGGAGCTGTTTTTT,CASSLRIAGGSTGELFF
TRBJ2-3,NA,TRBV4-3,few,TGCGCCAGCAGCCCTTTTCCGGGGTCTAGCACAGATACGCAGTATTTT,CASSPFPGSSTDTQYF
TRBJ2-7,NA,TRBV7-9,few,TGTGCCAGCAGCCTAGCGCAGGCTGCCTACGAGCAGTACTTC,CASSLAQAAYEQYF
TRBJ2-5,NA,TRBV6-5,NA,TGTGCCAGCAGTTCCCCACCAGAGCTGCAAGAGACCCAGTACTTC,CASSSPPELQETQYF
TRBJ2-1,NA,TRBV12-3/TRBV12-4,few,TGTGCCAGCAGTTTAGCGCCCAGGAATGAGCAGTTCTTC,CASSLAPRNEQFF
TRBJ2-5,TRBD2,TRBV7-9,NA,TGTGCCAGCAGCCCGACTAGCGGGGGGGCTCGGGCCCAAGAGACCCAGTACTTC,CASSPTSGGARAQETQYF
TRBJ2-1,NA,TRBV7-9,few,TGTGCCAGCAGCTTAGGGGTGGACTTCTCCTACAATGAGCAGTTCTTC,CASSLGVDFSYNEQFF
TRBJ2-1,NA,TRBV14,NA,TGTGCCAGCAGTCCGTGGACTTCGAGGGGCAATGAGCAGTTCTTC,CASSPWTSRGNEQFF
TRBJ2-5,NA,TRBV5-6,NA,TGTGCCAGCAGCTGGGGCGGCCCACAAGAGACCCAGTACTTC,CASSWGGPQETQYF
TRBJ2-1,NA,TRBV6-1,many,TGTGCCAGCGTCAGGGGCAATGAGCAGTTCTTC,CASVRGNEQFF
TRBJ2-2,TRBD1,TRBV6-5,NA,TGTGCCAGCAGTTATTCGGACAGGGGGGTGACCGGGGAGCTGTTTTTT,CASSYSDRGVTGELFF
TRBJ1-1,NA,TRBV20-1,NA,TGCAGTGCTCCCCCGGGGGGCTGGAAAACTGAAGCTTTCTTT,CSAPPGGWKTEAFF
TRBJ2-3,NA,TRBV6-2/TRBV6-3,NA,TGTGCCAGCAGTTGGGCATTCCGAGATACGCAGTATTTT,CASSWAFRDTQYF
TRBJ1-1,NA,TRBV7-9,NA,TGTGCCAGCAGCTTAGGGGTACAGGGAAGCACTGAAGCTTTCTTT,CASSLGVQGSTEAFF
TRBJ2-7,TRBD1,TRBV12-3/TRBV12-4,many,TGTGCCAGCAGTTTAGGGACAGGGTTTAGCTACGAGCAGTACTTC,CASSLGTGFSYEQYF
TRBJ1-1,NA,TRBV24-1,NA,TGTGCCACCAGAGGGTCGGGCACTGAAGCTTTCTTT,CATRGSGTEAFF
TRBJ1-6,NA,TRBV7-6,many,TGTGCCAGCAGCGAAGAGCGCTCCTATAATTCACCCCTCCACTTT,CASSEERSYNSPLHF
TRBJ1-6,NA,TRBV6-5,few,TGTGCCAGCAGTTACAGTGGCGGTTCACGCTCCTATAATTCACCCCTCCACTTT,CASSYSGGSRSYNSPLHF
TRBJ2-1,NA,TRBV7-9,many,TGTGCCAGCAGCCATACCAGGGGATCCTACAATGAGCAGTTCTTC,CASSHTRGSYNEQFF
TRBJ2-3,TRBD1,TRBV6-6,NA,TGTGCCAGCAGTTACTCAGGGACAGGTGGGGATACGCAGTATTTT,CASSYSGTGGDTQYF
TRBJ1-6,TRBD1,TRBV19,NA,TGTGCCGGGGGGACAGGGGGCTCACCCCTCCACTTT,CAGGTGGSPLHF